This note documents a single T cell receptor beta chain sequence. The source of the sample is a study of blood T cell repertoires in COVID-19. Study as a whole: The origin of the acute and convalescent COVID-19 samples was the United States, Italy and Spain. The cDNA or gDNA used as material had been derived from T cells, B-cell-depleted T cells, or PBMCs.

The CDR3 extends over 17 amino acids. Germline CDR1 LGHDT, CDR2 YNNKEL (reference sequence). The V and J ends lost 0 bases and 2 bases, in that order; junction bases with no gene match: 6. In the study's own analysis: Amplification of reference gene primers provided the estimated nucleated cell counts. Sequenced by immunoSEQ multiplex PCR; TCRdb stores in-frame clones only, minus some. That table gives V, J and clone size, and the DNA gave D and trimming. The data hold about 140,000 clones, with roughly 84% observed a single time. The V gene is TRBV3-1 (or the pseudogene TRBV3-2), the J gene TRBJ2-3; TRBD2 aligns across 9 bases. The TCR originated in a woman aged 55-70 years with acute or convalescent COVID-19. Source material: peripheral blood. CDR3 sequence: CASSQDFLAGITDTQYF. DNA of the CDR3: TGTGCCAGCAGCCAAGATTTTCTAGCGGGGATCACAGATACGCAGTATTTT.